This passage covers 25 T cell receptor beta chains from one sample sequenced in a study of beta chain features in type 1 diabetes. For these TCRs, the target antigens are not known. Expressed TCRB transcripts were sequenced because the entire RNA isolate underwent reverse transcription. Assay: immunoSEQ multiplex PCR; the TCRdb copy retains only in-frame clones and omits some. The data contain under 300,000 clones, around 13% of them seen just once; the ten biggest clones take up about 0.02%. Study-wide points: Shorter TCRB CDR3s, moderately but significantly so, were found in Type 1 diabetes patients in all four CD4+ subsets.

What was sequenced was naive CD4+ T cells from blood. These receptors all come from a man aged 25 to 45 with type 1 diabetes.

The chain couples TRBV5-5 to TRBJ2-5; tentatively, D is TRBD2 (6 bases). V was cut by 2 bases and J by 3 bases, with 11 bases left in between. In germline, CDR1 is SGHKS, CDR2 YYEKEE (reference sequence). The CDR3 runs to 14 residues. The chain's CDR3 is CASSFAGTEETQYF. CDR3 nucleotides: TGTGCCAGCAGCTTCGCAGGGACTGAAGAGACCCAGTACTTC.

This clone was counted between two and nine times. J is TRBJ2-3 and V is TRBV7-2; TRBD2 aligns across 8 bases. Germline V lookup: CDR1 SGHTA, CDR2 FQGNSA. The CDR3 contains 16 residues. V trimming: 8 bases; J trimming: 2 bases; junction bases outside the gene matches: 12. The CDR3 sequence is CASLSGRGAPTDTQYF. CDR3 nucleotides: TGTGCCAGCCTCTCGGGGCGGGGGGCTCCCACAGATACGCAGTATTTT.

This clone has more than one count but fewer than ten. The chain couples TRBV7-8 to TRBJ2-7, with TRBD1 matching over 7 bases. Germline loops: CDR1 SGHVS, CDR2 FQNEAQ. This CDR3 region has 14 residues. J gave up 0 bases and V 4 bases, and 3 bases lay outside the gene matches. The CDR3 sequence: CASSSTGSSYEQYF. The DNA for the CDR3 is TGTGCCAGCAGCTCGACAGGGAGCTCCTACGAGCAGTACTTC.

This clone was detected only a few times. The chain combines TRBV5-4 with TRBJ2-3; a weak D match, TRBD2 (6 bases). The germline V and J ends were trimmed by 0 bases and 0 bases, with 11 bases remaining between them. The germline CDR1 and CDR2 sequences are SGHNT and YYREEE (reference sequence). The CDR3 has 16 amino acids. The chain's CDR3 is CASSLGRGVSTDTQYF. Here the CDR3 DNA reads TGTGCCAGCAGCTTGGGGCGGGGAGTTAGCACAGATACGCAGTATTTT.

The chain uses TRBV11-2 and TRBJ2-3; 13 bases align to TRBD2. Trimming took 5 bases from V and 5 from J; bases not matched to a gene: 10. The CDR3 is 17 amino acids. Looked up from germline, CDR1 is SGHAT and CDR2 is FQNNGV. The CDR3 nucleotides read TGTGCCAGCAGCACCGGGACTAGCGGGGTCCGGGGAGATACGCAGTATTTT. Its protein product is CASSTGTSGVRGDTQYF.

The CDR3 coding sequence is TGTGCCTGGAGCGGCCACAGGGCGGGGGTCGGCTACACCTTC. As protein: CAWSGHRAGVGYTF. This chain joins TRBV30 and TRBJ1-2; D may be TRBD1 (6 bases). The V and J ends lost 3 bases and 8 bases respectively, with 19 bases between them. Germline CDR1 reads GTSNPN; CDR2 reads SVGIG (reference sequence). The CDR3 extends over 14 amino acids.

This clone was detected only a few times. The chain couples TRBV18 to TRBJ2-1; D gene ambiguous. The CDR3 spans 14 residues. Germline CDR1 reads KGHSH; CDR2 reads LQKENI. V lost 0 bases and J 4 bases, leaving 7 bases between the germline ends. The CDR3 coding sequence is TGTGCCAGCTCACCACCATCACGGTACAATGAGCAGTTCTTC. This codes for CASSPPSRYNEQFF.

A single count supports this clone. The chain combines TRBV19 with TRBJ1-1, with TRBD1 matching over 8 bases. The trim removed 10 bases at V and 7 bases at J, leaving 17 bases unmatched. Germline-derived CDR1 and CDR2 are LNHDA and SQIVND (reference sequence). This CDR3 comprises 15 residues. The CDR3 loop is CATFPRQGAADEAFF. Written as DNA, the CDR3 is TGTGCCACTTTCCCCAGGCAGGGGGCAGCGGATGAAGCTTTCTTT.

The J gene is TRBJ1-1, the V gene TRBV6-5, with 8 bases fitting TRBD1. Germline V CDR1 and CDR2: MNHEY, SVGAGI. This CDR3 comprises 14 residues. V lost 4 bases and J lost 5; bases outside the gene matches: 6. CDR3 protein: CASSSDRAGTEAFF. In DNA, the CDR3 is TGTGCCAGCAGTTCGGACAGGGCGGGGACTGAAGCTTTCTTT.

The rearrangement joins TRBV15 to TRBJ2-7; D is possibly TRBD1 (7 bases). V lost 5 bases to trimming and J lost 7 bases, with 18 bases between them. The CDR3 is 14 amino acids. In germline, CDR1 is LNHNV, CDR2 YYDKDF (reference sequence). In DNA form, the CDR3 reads TGTGCCACCAGCGGAGGGGGACAGAGGTATGAGCAGTACTTC. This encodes CATSGGGQRYEQYF.

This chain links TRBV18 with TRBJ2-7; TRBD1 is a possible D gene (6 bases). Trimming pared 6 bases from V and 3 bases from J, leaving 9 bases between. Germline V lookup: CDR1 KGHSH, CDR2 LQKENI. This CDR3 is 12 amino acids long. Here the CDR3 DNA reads TGTGCCAGCTCGTCGGACAGCTACGAGCAGTACTTC. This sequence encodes CASSSDSYEQYF.

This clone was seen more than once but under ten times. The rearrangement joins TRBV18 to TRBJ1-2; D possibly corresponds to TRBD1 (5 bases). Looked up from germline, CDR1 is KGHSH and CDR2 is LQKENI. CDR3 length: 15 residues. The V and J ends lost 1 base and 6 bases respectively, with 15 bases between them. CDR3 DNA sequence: TGTGCCAGCTCACCACTGCCGGGACGGGGGGATGGCTACACCTTC. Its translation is CASSPLPGRGDGYTF. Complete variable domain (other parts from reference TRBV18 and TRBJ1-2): NAGVMQNPRHLVRRRGQEARLRCSPMKGHSHVYWYRQLPEEGLKFMVYLQKENIIDESGMPKERFSAEFPKEGPSILRIQQVVRGDSAAYFCASSPLPGRGDGYTFGSGTRLTVV.

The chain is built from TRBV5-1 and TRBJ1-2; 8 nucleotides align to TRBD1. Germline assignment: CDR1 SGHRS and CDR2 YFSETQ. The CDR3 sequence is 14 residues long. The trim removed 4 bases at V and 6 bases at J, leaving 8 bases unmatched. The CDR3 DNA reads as TGCGCCAGCAGCCCGGATAACAGGGGGAATGGCTACACCTTC. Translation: CASSPDNRGNGYTF. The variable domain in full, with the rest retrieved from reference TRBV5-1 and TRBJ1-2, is KAGVTQTPRYLIKTRGQQVTLSCSPISGHRSVSWYQQTPGQGLQFLFEYFSETQRNKGNFPGRFSGRQFSNSRSEMNVSTLELGDSALYLCASSPDNRGNGYTFGSGTRLTVV.

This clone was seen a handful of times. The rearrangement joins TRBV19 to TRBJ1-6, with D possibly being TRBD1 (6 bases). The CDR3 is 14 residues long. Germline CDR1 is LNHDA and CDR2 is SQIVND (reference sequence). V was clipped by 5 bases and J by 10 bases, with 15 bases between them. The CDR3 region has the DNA TGTGCCAGTAGTGTAACCAACAGGGAATCACCCCTCCACTTT. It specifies CASSVTNRESPLHF.

In DNA form, the CDR3 reads TGCGCCAGCAGCTTGGCGGGGGACAGGAAAAACATTCAGTACTTC. This gives the protein CASSLAGDRKNIQYF. The gene calls are TRBV5-1 and TRBJ2-4; TRBD1 agrees at 8 bases. CDR1 and CDR2 (germline): SGHRS, YFSETQ. V gave up 0 bases and J gave up 4 bases; unmatched junction bases: 3. This CDR3 has 15 residues.

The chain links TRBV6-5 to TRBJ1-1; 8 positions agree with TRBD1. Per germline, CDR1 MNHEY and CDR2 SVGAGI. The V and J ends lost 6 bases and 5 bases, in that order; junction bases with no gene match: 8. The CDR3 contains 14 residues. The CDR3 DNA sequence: TGTGCCAGCAGGACAGGGGAAGGTTCTACTGAAGCTTTCTTT. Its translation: CASRTGEGSTEAFF.

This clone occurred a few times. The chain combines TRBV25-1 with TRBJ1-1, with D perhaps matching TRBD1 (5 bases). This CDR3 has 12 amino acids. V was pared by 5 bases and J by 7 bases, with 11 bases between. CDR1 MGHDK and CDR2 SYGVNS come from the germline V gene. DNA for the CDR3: TGTGCCAGCAGTAGGCAGGGCAGTGAAGCTTTCTTT. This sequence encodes CASSRQGSEAFF. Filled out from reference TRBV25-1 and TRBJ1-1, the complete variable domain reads EADIYQTPRYLVIGTGKKITLECSQTMGHDKMYWYQQDPGMELHLIHYSYGVNSTEKGDLSSESTVSRIRTEHFPLTLESARPSHTSQYLCASSRQGSEAFFGQGTRLTVV.

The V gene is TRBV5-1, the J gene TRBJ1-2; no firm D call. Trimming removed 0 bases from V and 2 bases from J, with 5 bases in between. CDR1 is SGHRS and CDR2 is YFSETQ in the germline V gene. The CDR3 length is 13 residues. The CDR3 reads CASSLDGNYGYTF. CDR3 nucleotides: TGCGCCAGCAGCTTGGACGGGAACTATGGCTACACCTTC. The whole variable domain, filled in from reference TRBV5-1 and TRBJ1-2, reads KAGVTQTPRYLIKTRGQQVTLSCSPISGHRSVSWYQQTPGQGLQFLFEYFSETQRNKGNFPGRFSGRQFSNSRSEMNVSTLELGDSALYLCASSLDGNYGYTFGSGTRLTVV.

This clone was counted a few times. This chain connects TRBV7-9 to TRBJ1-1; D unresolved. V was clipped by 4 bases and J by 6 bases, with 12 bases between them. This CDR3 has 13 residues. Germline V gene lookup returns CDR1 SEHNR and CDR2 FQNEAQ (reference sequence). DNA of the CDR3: TGTGCCAGCAGCTACAGACCCGATGCTGAAGCTTTCTTT. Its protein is CASSYRPDAEAFF. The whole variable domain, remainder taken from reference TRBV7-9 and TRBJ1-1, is DTGVSQNPRHKITKRGQNVTFRCDPISEHNRLYWYRQTLGQGPEFLTYFQNEAQLEKSRLLSDRFSAERPKGSFSTLEIQRTEQGDSAMYLCASSYRPDAEAFFGQGTRLTVV.

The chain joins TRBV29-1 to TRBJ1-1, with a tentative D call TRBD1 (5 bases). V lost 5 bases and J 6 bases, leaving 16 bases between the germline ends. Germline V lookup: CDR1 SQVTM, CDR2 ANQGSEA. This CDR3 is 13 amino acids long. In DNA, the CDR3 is TGCAGCGTTTCCCATGTGGGGGGAGCTGAAGCTTTCTTT. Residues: CSVSHVGGAEAFF.

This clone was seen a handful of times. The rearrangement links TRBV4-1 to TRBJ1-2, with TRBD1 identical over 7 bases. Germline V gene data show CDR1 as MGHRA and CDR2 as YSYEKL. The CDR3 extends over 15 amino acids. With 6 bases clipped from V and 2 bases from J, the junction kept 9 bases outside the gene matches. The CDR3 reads CASRNPGQRNYGYTF. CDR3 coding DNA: TGCGCCAGCAGAAATCCGGGACAGCGGAACTATGGCTACACCTTC.

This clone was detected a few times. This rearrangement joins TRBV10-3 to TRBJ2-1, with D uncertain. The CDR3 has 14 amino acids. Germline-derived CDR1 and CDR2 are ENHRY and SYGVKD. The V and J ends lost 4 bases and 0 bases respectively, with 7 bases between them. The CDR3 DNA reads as TGTGCCATCAGTGGGTCGAGCTCCTACAATGAGCAGTTCTTC. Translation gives CAISGSSSYNEQFF.

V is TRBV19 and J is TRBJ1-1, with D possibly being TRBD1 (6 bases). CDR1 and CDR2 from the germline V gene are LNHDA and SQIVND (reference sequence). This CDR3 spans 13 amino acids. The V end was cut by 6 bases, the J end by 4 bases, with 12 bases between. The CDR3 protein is CASRYREGTEAFF. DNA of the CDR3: TGTGCCAGTAGATACAGGGAAGGCACTGAAGCTTTCTTT.

DNA of the CDR3: TGTGCCAGCAGCCTACAGGTTTTGGTGTTTGGCTACACCTTC. The encoded protein is CASSLQVLVFGYTF. This chain uses TRBV9 with TRBJ1-2; D is possibly TRBD1 (5 bases). V shed 4 bases and J shed 7 bases, with 17 bases lying between them. This CDR3 contains 14 residues. CDR1 and CDR2 from the germline V gene are SGDLS and YYNGEE.

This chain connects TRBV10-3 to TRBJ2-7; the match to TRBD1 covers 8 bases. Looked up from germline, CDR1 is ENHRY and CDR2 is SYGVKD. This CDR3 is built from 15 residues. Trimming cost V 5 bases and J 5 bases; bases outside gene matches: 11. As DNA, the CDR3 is TGTGCCATCAGTAAACCGACAGGGGATTGGAACGAGCAGTACTTC. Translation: CAISKPTGDWNEQYF.